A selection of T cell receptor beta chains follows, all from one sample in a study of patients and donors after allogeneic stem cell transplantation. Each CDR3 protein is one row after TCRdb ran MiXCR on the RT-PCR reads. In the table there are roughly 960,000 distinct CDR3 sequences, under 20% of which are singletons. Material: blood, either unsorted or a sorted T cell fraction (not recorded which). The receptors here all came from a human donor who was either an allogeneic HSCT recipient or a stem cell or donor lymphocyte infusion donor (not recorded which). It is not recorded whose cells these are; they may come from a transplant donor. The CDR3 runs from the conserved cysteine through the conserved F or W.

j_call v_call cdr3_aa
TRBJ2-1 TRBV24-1 CATSDPTSNEQFF
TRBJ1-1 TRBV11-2 CASSLRSSQGEAFF
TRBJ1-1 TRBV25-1 CASSGGVGTEAFF
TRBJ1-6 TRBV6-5 CASSYSKGRNSPLHF
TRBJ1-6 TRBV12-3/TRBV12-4 CASNGGTGYNSPLHF
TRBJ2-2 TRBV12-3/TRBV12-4 CASSFRRRNTGELFF
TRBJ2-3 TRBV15 CATSRDRSSGSQADTQYF
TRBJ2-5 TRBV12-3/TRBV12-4 CASTYSTGGAETQYF
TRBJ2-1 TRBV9 CASSVQLDGDNEQFF
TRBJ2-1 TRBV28 CASSTPPDEFF
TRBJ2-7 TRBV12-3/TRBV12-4 CASSLGRGVYEQYF
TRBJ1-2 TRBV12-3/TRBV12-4 CASGTRGRDGYTF
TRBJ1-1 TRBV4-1 CASSPGQGRNTEAFF
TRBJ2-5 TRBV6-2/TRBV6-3 CAALRSGLQETQYF
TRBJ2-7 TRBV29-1 CGYQRETTAEQYF
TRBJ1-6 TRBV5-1 CASSQNREVNSPLHF
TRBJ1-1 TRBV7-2 CASSLVVGQEAFF
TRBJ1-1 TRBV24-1 CATRRQANTEAFF
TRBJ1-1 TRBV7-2 CASSLARQGVANTEAFF
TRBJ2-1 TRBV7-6 CASSLGTSGFYNEQFF
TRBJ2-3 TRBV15 CATSRDLLAGEATQYF
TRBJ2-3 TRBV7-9 CASSLMASTDTQYF
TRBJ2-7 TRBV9 CASSVGLTQTTRQQYF
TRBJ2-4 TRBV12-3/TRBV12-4 CASSLDGGGARRNIQYF
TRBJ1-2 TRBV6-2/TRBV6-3 CASSQSGTGYGYTF
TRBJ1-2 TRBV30 CAWRPGQGVYGYTF
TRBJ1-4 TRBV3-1 CASSQDVQTNEKLFF
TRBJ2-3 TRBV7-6 CASSLMTSTDTQYF
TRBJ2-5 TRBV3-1 CASSPYLETQYF
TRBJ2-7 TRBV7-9 CASSRRDMYEQYF
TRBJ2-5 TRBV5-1 CASSQGTRRDQETQYF
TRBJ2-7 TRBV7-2 CASSLPGPEQYF
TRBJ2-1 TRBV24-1 CATSAQGVNEQFF
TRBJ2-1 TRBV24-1 CATSDLALAGGNNEQFF
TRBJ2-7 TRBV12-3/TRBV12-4 CASSLNGILAVGDEQYF
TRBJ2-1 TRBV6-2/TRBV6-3 CASSLSRGVLFF
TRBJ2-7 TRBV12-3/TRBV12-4 CASSLSRGEQYF
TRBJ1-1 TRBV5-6 CASSYVRGGAFF
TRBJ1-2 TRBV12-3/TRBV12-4 CASTKFPPHANYGYTF
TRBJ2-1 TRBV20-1 CSARVVDRGQFF
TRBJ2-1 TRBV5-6 CAGGLAGGKNEQFF
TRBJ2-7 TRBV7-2 CASSLVSPGYEQYF